This T cell receptor beta chain is drawn from a study of blood T cell repertoires in COVID-19 (dated by TCRdb to about 2020). Study-wide context: Samples from collaborators originated in the United States, Italy and Spain and spanned both the acute and convalescent phases of COVID-19. HLA class I and class II types, where available, came from metadata supplied by the sample provider rather than from assay-based typing. The samples were drawn from two sources: the first 160 participants of the ongoing ImmuneRACE study, and 1,254 subjects contributed by 6 global collaborators. The prospective study material was composed of cDNA or gDNA derived from T cells, B-cell-depleted T cells, or PBMCs. Nearly every sample came with metadata listing a de-identified subject ID, COVID-19 status, age in years and sex. Subjects who had been exposed to COVID-19, were actively infected with it, or had recovered from it provided the deeply sampled blood TCRbeta repertoires that made up the dataset. The repertoires were released in a freely available public database meant as a resource for research on the immune response to SARS-CoV-2. Findings and caveats that apply to the study as a whole: The quantity of clinical and demographic metadata differed by source and by participant and was supplied without curation.

In its sample, this clone was seen a few times. Its recognized antigen is unknown. No much larger clone exists at a distance of one base, and base qualities are not known. The germline V gene (reference sequence) yields LNHNV for CDR1 and YYDKDF for CDR2. There are 14 amino acids in the CDR3, from cysteine to phenylalanine inclusive. CDR3 DNA is the only sequence kept; it has 42 bases, read in frame from the first base. At the junction V is shortened by 0 bases and J by 3 bases, with 6 bases in between. The immunoSEQ Assay, a bias-controlled multiplex PCR, was used to amplify TCRbeta CDR3 regions from genomic DNA. Regarding the original processing steps: The number of nucleated cells in each sample was estimated from the amplification of reference gene primers within the assay. To quantify the absolute abundance of each unique TCRbeta CDR3 rearrangement, sequence reads were collapsed and filtered. Productive Simpson clonality was computed per sample as the square root of Simpson's diversity index over productive rearrangements. The source is immuneACCESS, and TCRdb retained only in-frame sequences with V and J called. Part of the clones is not carried over; for the studies checked, unresolved V genes explain less than half of this, and the remainder is unexplained. D and trimming come from the DNA, and the V and J calls and clone size come from that table. The sample data list about 160,000 clones, and about 90% of these were observed just once. More than 6.5% of the sample rests with the top ten.

Participants in the prospective study were enrolled through a virtual design, were aged 18 to 89 years, and lived in approximately 24 United States geographic areas. In the prospective study, participants were assigned to cohorts based on the clinical history participants reported in a screening survey and a study questionnaire. Recovered participants in ImmuneRACE Cohort 3 were defined as having two consecutive negative NP/OP PCR tests, clearance from a healthcare professional, or resolution of symptoms. Each participant in the prospective study had whole blood, serum and a nasopharyngeal or oropharyngeal swab collected by mobile phlebotomists. Over a 2-month period, participants in the prospective study had the option of providing additional blood draws and questionnaires. Before DNA extraction, prospective study blood samples were shipped either frozen or at room temperature.

The chain links TRBV15 with TRBJ1-5; TRBD1 is possibly the D segment (5 matching bases). The sequencing sample was made of PBMCs or T cells enriched from blood (not recorded which). The origin of this receptor is a woman aged 50 to 60 who had recovered from COVID-19. Read as DNA, the sequence is TGTGCCACCAGCAGAGACAGGGCCAATCAGCCCCAGCATTTT. Translation gives CATSRDRANQPQHF.